These T cell receptor beta chains were read from a single sample in a study of blood T cell repertoires in COVID-19. The repertoire was sequenced with immunoSEQ multiplex PCR; TCRdb's copy has only in-frame clones and lacks some. This repertoire shows 470,000 or so clones, roughly 91% found once; its top ten account for around 4.5%. Sequenced input: peripheral blood. These receptors all stem from a woman aged 30 to 39 with acute or convalescent COVID-19. Each CDR3 is given with its conserved first and last residue. The order of the fields is D gene, J gene, clone size, V gene, CDR3 protein, CDR3 DNA. D genes are given only for firm matches. Part of the rows lack a size; the others show once, few, many or a class for expanded clones.

D gene: NA; J gene: TRBJ2-5; clone size: NA; V gene: TRBV12-3/TRBV12-4; CDR3 protein: CASSLSVEETQYF; CDR3 DNA: TGTGCCAGCAGTTTATCTGTGGAGGAGACCCAGTACTTC
D gene: NA; J gene: TRBJ1-5; clone size: NA; V gene: TRBV2; CDR3 protein: CASKGRAANQPQHF; CDR3 DNA: TGTGCCAGCAAGGGGAGGGCAGCCAATCAGCCCCAGCATTTT
D gene: NA; J gene: TRBJ2-3; clone size: once; V gene: TRBV7-2; CDR3 protein: CASSSQAPRDTQYF; CDR3 DNA: TGTGCCAGCAGCTCCCAGGCTCCTCGAGATACGCAGTATTTT
D gene: NA; J gene: TRBJ2-3; clone size: NA; V gene: TRBV28; CDR3 protein: CASSLRENTQYF; CDR3 DNA: TGTGCCAGCAGTTTAAGGGAGAATACGCAGTATTTT
D gene: NA; J gene: TRBJ2-3; clone size: once; V gene: TRBV24-1; CDR3 protein: CATQGLSTDTQYF; CDR3 DNA: TGTGCCACACAGGGTTTGAGCACAGATACGCAGTATTTT
D gene: NA; J gene: TRBJ1-2; clone size: many; V gene: TRBV12-5; CDR3 protein: CASGLAQRGLHRDPNYGYTF; CDR3 DNA: TGTGCTAGTGGTTTGGCTCAACGGGGTTTACACAGGGATCCCAACTATGGCTACACCTTC
D gene: TRBD1; J gene: TRBJ1-2; clone size: NA; V gene: TRBV5-6; CDR3 protein: CASRRTGLGGYGYTF; CDR3 DNA: TGTGCCAGCAGGAGGACAGGTCTAGGAGGCTATGGCTACACCTTC
D gene: NA; J gene: TRBJ1-3; clone size: once; V gene: TRBV20-1; CDR3 protein: CSARGRDTIYF; CDR3 DNA: TGCAGTGCTAGGGGGAGGGACACCATATATTTT
D gene: TRBD2; J gene: TRBJ2-7; clone size: NA; V gene: TRBV5-6; CDR3 protein: CASSSSGGNYEQYF; CDR3 DNA: TGTGCCAGCAGCTCTAGCGGGGGAAACTACGAGCAGTACTTC
D gene: NA; J gene: TRBJ1-2; clone size: NA; V gene: TRBV4-1; CDR3 protein: CASSQDAGEYYGYTF; CDR3 DNA: TGCGCCAGCAGCCAAGATGCAGGGGAATACTATGGCTACACCTTC
D gene: NA; J gene: TRBJ1-6; clone size: NA; V gene: TRBV7-9; CDR3 protein: CASSPLDRNSPLHF; CDR3 DNA: TGTGCCAGCAGCCCCCTTGACAGAAATTCACCCCTCCACTTT
D gene: NA; J gene: TRBJ2-7; clone size: once; V gene: TRBV30; CDR3 protein: CAWSVGGLYEQYF; CDR3 DNA: TGTGCCTGGAGTGTGGGGGGGCTCTACGAGCAGTACTTC
D gene: TRBD1; J gene: TRBJ2-1; clone size: once; V gene: TRBV7-3; CDR3 protein: CASSSSTGIDEQFF; CDR3 DNA: TGTGCCAGCAGCTCCTCGACAGGGATAGATGAGCAGTTCTTC
D gene: NA; J gene: TRBJ1-2; clone size: NA; V gene: TRBV6-5; CDR3 protein: CASSYQDGYTF; CDR3 DNA: TGTGCCAGCAGTTACCAGGATGGCTACACCTTC
D gene: NA; J gene: TRBJ1-3; clone size: NA; V gene: TRBV5-1; CDR3 protein: CASSGGLTGSPGNTIYF; CDR3 DNA: TGCGCCAGCAGCGGGGGCCTCACAGGGAGCCCTGGAAACACCATATATTTT
D gene: TRBD2; J gene: TRBJ2-7; clone size: NA; V gene: TRBV6-5; CDR3 protein: CASSYGRLAGGREQYF; CDR3 DNA: TGTGCCAGCAGTTACGGAAGACTAGCGGGGGGGCGGGAGCAGTACTTC
D gene: TRBD2; J gene: TRBJ2-2; clone size: NA; V gene: TRBV2; CDR3 protein: CASRGLAGTSWTGELFF; CDR3 DNA: TGTGCCAGCAGGGGACTAGCGGGGACGTCTTGGACCGGGGAGCTGTTTTTT
D gene: TRBD1; J gene: TRBJ1-3; clone size: NA; V gene: TRBV27; CDR3 protein: CASSLTGTGVGGNTIYF; CDR3 DNA: TGTGCCAGCAGTCTCACCGGGACAGGGGTTGGTGGAAACACCATATATTTT
D gene: TRBD2; J gene: TRBJ2-3; clone size: NA; V gene: TRBV11-1; CDR3 protein: CASSLARSIRGGDTQYF; CDR3 DNA: TGTGCCAGCAGCTTAGCGCGGTCTATCCGGGGAGGGGATACGCAGTATTTT
D gene: NA; J gene: TRBJ1-1; clone size: NA; V gene: TRBV10-3; CDR3 protein: CAISEGQNTEAFF; CDR3 DNA: TGTGCCATCAGTGAGGGACAGAACACTGAAGCTTTCTTT
D gene: NA; J gene: TRBJ2-1; clone size: NA; V gene: TRBV2; CDR3 protein: CASSSPSDEQFF; CDR3 DNA: TGTGCCAGCAGCAGCCCCAGCGATGAGCAGTTCTTC
D gene: TRBD2; J gene: TRBJ2-7; clone size: NA; V gene: TRBV6-5; CDR3 protein: CASSTSGGAFEQYF; CDR3 DNA: TGTGCCAGCAGCACCAGCGGGGGGGCTTTCGAGCAGTACTTC
D gene: TRBD1; J gene: TRBJ2-1; clone size: NA; V gene: TRBV28; CDR3 protein: CATTGGYNEQFF; CDR3 DNA: TGTGCCACGACAGGGGGCTACAATGAGCAGTTCTTC
D gene: TRBD2; J gene: TRBJ2-5; clone size: NA; V gene: TRBV5-6; CDR3 protein: CASSLGLAGETQYF; CDR3 DNA: TGTGCCAGCAGCCTGGGACTAGCGGGGGAGACCCAGTACTTC
D gene: NA; J gene: TRBJ1-1; clone size: NA; V gene: TRBV4-1; CDR3 protein: CASSQKMAVDTEAFF; CDR3 DNA: TGCGCCAGCAGCCAGAAAATGGCTGTCGACACTGAAGCTTTCTTT
D gene: NA; J gene: TRBJ2-5; clone size: NA; V gene: TRBV29-1; CDR3 protein: CSVEGAAQETQYF; CDR3 DNA: TGCAGCGTTGAAGGAGCGGCTCAAGAGACCCAGTACTTC
D gene: NA; J gene: TRBJ1-5; clone size: NA; V gene: TRBV19; CDR3 protein: CASSIKGGNQPQHF; CDR3 DNA: TGTGCCAGTAGTATAAAGGGAGGCAATCAGCCCCAGCATTTT
D gene: NA; J gene: TRBJ1-4; clone size: NA; V gene: TRBV9; CDR3 protein: CASSVESRGEKLFF; CDR3 DNA: TGTGCCAGCAGCGTAGAGAGTAGGGGGGAAAAACTGTTTTTT
D gene: TRBD2; J gene: TRBJ2-7; clone size: NA; V gene: TRBV2; CDR3 protein: CASSGPSGDSYEQYF; CDR3 DNA: TGTGCCAGCAGTGGGCCTAGCGGGGATTCCTACGAGCAGTACTTC
D gene: TRBD1; J gene: TRBJ2-1; clone size: NA; V gene: TRBV19; CDR3 protein: CASSIRQGGGNEQFF; CDR3 DNA: TGTGCCAGTAGTATCAGACAGGGGGGAGGCAATGAGCAGTTCTTC
D gene: TRBD2; J gene: TRBJ2-3; clone size: NA; V gene: TRBV2; CDR3 protein: CASSEGLAGTAQYF; CDR3 DNA: TGTGCCAGCAGTGAAGGGCTAGCGGGGACTGCGCAGTATTTT
D gene: NA; J gene: TRBJ1-1; clone size: NA; V gene: TRBV4-2; CDR3 protein: CASSQDQGGEAFF; CDR3 DNA: TGTGCCAGCAGCCAAGATCAAGGGGGTGAAGCTTTCTTT
D gene: NA; J gene: TRBJ2-1; clone size: NA; V gene: TRBV13; CDR3 protein: CASSLGASGYNEQFF; CDR3 DNA: TGTGCCAGCAGCTTAGGCGCGAGCGGGTACAATGAGCAGTTCTTC
D gene: NA; J gene: TRBJ2-1; clone size: NA; V gene: TRBV29-1; CDR3 protein: CSGTVRGTYNEQFF; CDR3 DNA: TGCAGCGGAACAGTGCGCGGGACCTACAATGAGCAGTTCTTC
D gene: NA; J gene: TRBJ2-7; clone size: NA; V gene: TRBV2; CDR3 protein: CASSEPGEQREQYF; CDR3 DNA: TGTGCCAGCAGTGAGCCCGGGGAACAGCGCGAGCAGTACTTC
D gene: NA; J gene: TRBJ1-1; clone size: many; V gene: TRBV6-5; CDR3 protein: CASSYGAGSEAFF; CDR3 DNA: TGTGCCAGCAGTTACGGAGCCGGGTCTGAAGCTTTCTTT
D gene: TRBD1; J gene: TRBJ2-7; clone size: many; V gene: TRBV10-2; CDR3 protein: CASSEWDSTYEQYF; CDR3 DNA: TGCGCCAGCAGTGAATGGGACAGCACCTACGAGCAGTACTTC
D gene: NA; J gene: TRBJ2-1; clone size: NA; V gene: TRBV5-4; CDR3 protein: CASSSGNEQFF; CDR3 DNA: TGTGCCAGCAGTTCAGGGAATGAGCAGTTCTTC
D gene: TRBD1; J gene: TRBJ1-5; clone size: NA; V gene: TRBV7-3; CDR3 protein: CASRQQGLGQPQHF; CDR3 DNA: TGTGCCAGCAGACAACAGGGGTTGGGCCAGCCCCAGCATTTT
D gene: NA; J gene: TRBJ1-3; clone size: NA; V gene: TRBV9; CDR3 protein: CASSPQDIYGGDTIYF; CDR3 DNA: TGTGCCAGCAGCCCACAGGACATCTACGGGGGAGACACCATATATTTT
D gene: NA; J gene: TRBJ1-3; clone size: few; V gene: TRBV30; CDR3 protein: CAWIKTGYSGNTIYF; CDR3 DNA: TGTGCCTGGATTAAAACAGGGTACTCTGGAAACACCATATATTTT
D gene: NA; J gene: TRBJ2-1; clone size: NA; V gene: TRBV30; CDR3 protein: CAWSVRESSYNEQFF; CDR3 DNA: TGTGCCTGGAGTGTACGGGAAAGCTCCTACAATGAGCAGTTCTTC
D gene: TRBD1; J gene: TRBJ2-5; clone size: NA; V gene: TRBV28; CDR3 protein: CASSQDRGLGTQYF; CDR3 DNA: TGTGCCAGTTCCCAGGACAGGGGTTTGGGGACCCAGTACTTC
D gene: NA; J gene: TRBJ2-3; clone size: NA; V gene: TRBV27; CDR3 protein: CASSILGHGTDTQYF; CDR3 DNA: TGTGCCAGCAGTATTCTAGGCCACGGCACAGATACGCAGTATTTT
D gene: TRBD1; J gene: TRBJ1-5; clone size: NA; V gene: TRBV24-1; CDR3 protein: CATSARGTGGAWQPQHF; CDR3 DNA: TGTGCCACCAGTGCTCGGGGGACAGGGGGCGCATGGCAGCCCCAGCATTTT
D gene: TRBD1; J gene: TRBJ1-4; clone size: NA; V gene: TRBV28; CDR3 protein: CASSRRQGPGEKLFF; CDR3 DNA: TGTGCCAGCAGCCGACGACAGGGGCCGGGTGAAAAACTGTTTTTT
D gene: NA; J gene: TRBJ1-6; clone size: NA; V gene: TRBV7-6; CDR3 protein: CASSSSSPGASSYNSPLHF; CDR3 DNA: TGTGCCAGCAGCTCATCCAGCCCAGGGGCGAGCTCCTATAATTCACCCCTCCACTTT
D gene: NA; J gene: TRBJ1-2; clone size: NA; V gene: TRBV2; CDR3 protein: CASSEALSGVGGYTF; CDR3 DNA: TGTGCCAGCAGTGAAGCCTTGTCAGGGGTAGGTGGCTACACCTTC
D gene: NA; J gene: TRBJ1-3; clone size: few; V gene: TRBV11-2; CDR3 protein: CASSGWTRSGNTIYF; CDR3 DNA: TGTGCCAGCAGCGGATGGACAAGATCTGGAAACACCATATATTTT
D gene: TRBD1; J gene: TRBJ2-6; clone size: NA; V gene: TRBV18; CDR3 protein: CASSPRTGADSGANVLTF; CDR3 DNA: TGTGCCAGCTCACCGAGGACAGGGGCCGACTCTGGGGCCAACGTCCTGACTTTC
D gene: NA; J gene: TRBJ2-3; clone size: NA; V gene: TRBV15; CDR3 protein: CATSPRGTRGATDTQYF; CDR3 DNA: TGTGCCACCAGTCCTAGGGGCACCCGCGGGGCCACAGATACGCAGTATTTT
D gene: TRBD1; J gene: TRBJ1-2; clone size: NA; V gene: TRBV6-5; CDR3 protein: CASSMTGNYGYTF; CDR3 DNA: TGTGCCAGCAGTATGACAGGGAACTATGGCTACACCTTC
D gene: TRBD2; J gene: TRBJ2-1; clone size: NA; V gene: TRBV24-1; CDR3 protein: CATSGGGILLNNEQFF; CDR3 DNA: TGTGCCACATCCGGGGGGGGGATCCTTCTGAACAATGAGCAGTTCTTC
D gene: TRBD2; J gene: TRBJ2-3; clone size: NA; V gene: TRBV27; CDR3 protein: CASSLSSGGTDTQYF; CDR3 DNA: TGTGCCAGCAGTTTGTCTAGCGGGGGGACAGATACGCAGTATTTT
D gene: NA; J gene: TRBJ2-6; clone size: NA; V gene: TRBV5-1; CDR3 protein: CASGSGGANVLTF; CDR3 DNA: TGCGCCAGCGGGAGTGGTGGGGCCAACGTCCTGACTTTC
D gene: TRBD2; J gene: TRBJ2-3; clone size: NA; V gene: TRBV2; CDR3 protein: CASTEELAGEGQYF; CDR3 DNA: TGTGCCAGCACCGAGGAGCTAGCGGGGGAGGGGCAGTATTTT
D gene: TRBD1; J gene: TRBJ1-2; clone size: NA; V gene: TRBV6-5; CDR3 protein: CASSHRDSLYGYTF; CDR3 DNA: TGTGCCAGCAGCCACCGGGACAGTCTTTATGGCTACACCTTC
D gene: NA; J gene: TRBJ2-1; clone size: NA; V gene: TRBV5-1; CDR3 protein: CASRATYNEQFF; CDR3 DNA: TGCGCCAGCAGGGCAACCTACAATGAGCAGTTCTTC
D gene: TRBD1; J gene: TRBJ1-6; clone size: NA; V gene: TRBV5-5; CDR3 protein: CASSPLTGGDSPLHF; CDR3 DNA: TGTGCCAGCAGCCCTCTCACAGGGGGGGATTCACCCCTCCACTTT